These 7 T cell receptor beta chains came from one sample sequenced in a study of CD8 T cells in Susac syndrome. Random hexamers primed reverse transcription of about 0.45 to 1 ug RNA. Using its own MiXCR run on the immunoSEQ multiplex PCR reads, TCRdb lists one record per CDR3 protein. The repertoire holds around 170,000 distinct CDR3 sequences, with about 95% as singletons. Sequencing was done on a sample of CD8+ T cells from PBMCs. These TCRs come from a human donor with multiple sclerosis.

The genes are TRBV29-1 and TRBJ2-7, with D perhaps matching TRBD1 (6 bases). V lost 2 bases and J 5 bases, leaving 16 bases between the germline ends. The V gene's germline CDR1 is SQVTM and CDR2 ANQGSEA. The CDR3 contains 14 residues. For the CDR3, the DNA is TGCAGCGTTGAATGGTGGCAGGGGTCCCACGAGCAGTACTTC. Translating it yields CSVEWWQGSHEQYF.

The V call is TRBV5-1, the J call TRBJ1-2; maybe TRBD1 (5 bases). The V and J ends lost 4 bases and 11 bases respectively, with 21 bases between them. CDR1 is SGHRS and CDR2 is YFSETQ in the germline V gene. The CDR3 length is 14 residues. DNA of the CDR3: TGCGCCAGCAGCCCCGAGGGGTTCTCTATCGGGTACACCTTC. It encodes CASSPEGFSIGYTF. Complete variable domain (other parts from reference TRBV5-1 and TRBJ1-2): KAGVTQTPRYLIKTRGQQVTLSCSPISGHRSVSWYQQTPGQGLQFLFEYFSETQRNKGNFPGRFSGRQFSNSRSEMNVSTLELGDSALYLCASSPEGFSIGYTFGSGTRLTVV.

The gene calls are TRBV30 and TRBJ2-6, with TRBD2 as a possible D gene (6 bases). The germline gives CDR1 GTSNPN, CDR2 SVGIG (reference sequence). V was trimmed by 4 bases and J by 4 bases, leaving 14 bases between them. CDR3 length: 15 amino acids. This CDR3 reads CAWKSGVSGANVLTF. CDR3 bases: TGTGCCTGGAAGTCGGGGGTCTCCGGGGCCAACGTCCTGACTTTC.

A word on this clonotype: One end of the junction fails to match germline, which may point to a read error. The chain employs TRBV5-1 and TRBJ2-1; D remains ambiguous. In germline, CDR1 is SGHRS, CDR2 YFSETQ. The CDR3 consists of 11 residues. The CDR3 protein is CASGDYNEQFF. CDR3 coding DNA: TGCGCCAGCGGAGATTACAATGAGCAGTTCTTT.

V is TRBV5-1 and J is TRBJ2-5, with D perhaps TRBD1 (6 bases). This CDR3 comprises 15 residues. Deletions cut 1 base from V and 3 bases from J, with 13 bases between. CDR1 is SGHRS, CDR2 YFSETQ, per germline. The CDR3 reads CASSLSRGNKETQYF. CDR3 bases: TGCGCCAGCAGCTTGTCGAGGGGGAATAAAGAGACCCAGTACTTC. The whole variable domain, remainder taken from reference TRBV5-1 and TRBJ2-5, is KAGVTQTPRYLIKTRGQQVTLSCSPISGHRSVSWYQQTPGQGLQFLFEYFSETQRNKGNFPGRFSGRQFSNSRSEMNVSTLELGDSALYLCASSLSRGNKETQYFGPGTRLLVL.

V and J are TRBV6-5 and TRBJ2-1; 11 bases agree with TRBD1. After removal of 6 bases from V and 9 bases from J, the junction contained 7 bases not matched to a gene. In germline, CDR1 is MNHEY, CDR2 SVGAGI. This CDR3 has 14 residues. The CDR3 here is CASSGGTGGGEQFF. CDR3 in DNA: TGTGCCAGCAGCGGCGGGACAGGGGGAGGTGAGCAGTTCTTC.

CDR3 coding DNA: TGTGCCAGCAGCCTTAAGGGCAGCTACGAGCAGTACTTC. Its translation: CASSLKGSYEQYF. The chain is built from TRBV7-9 and TRBJ2-7, with D hard to call. The CDR3 spans 13 residues. Germline values: CDR1 SEHNR, CDR2 FQNEAQ (reference sequence). V was pared by 5 bases and J by 3 bases, with 11 bases between.